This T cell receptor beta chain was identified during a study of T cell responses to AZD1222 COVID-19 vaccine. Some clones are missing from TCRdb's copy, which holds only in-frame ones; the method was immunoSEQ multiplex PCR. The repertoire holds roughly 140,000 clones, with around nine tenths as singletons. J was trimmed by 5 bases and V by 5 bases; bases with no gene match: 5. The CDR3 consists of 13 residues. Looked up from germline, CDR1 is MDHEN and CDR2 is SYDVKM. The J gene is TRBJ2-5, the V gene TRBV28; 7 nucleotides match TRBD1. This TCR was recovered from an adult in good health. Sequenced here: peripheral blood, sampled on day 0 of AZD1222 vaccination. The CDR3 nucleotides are TGTGCCAGCAGTCCACAGGGGCTGGAGACCCAGTACTTC. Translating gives CASSPQGLETQYF. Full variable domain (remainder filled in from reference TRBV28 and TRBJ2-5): DVKVTQSSRYLVKRTGEKVFLECVQDMDHENMFWYRQDPGLGLRLIYFSYDVKMKEKGDIPEGYSVSREKKERFSLILESASTNQTSMYLCASSPQGLETQYFGPGTRLLVL.